The present entry profiles one TCR beta chain with its context. TCRdb's copy holds only in-frame clones and misses some; the assay was immunoSEQ multiplex PCR. The sample contains about 190,000 clones, about 86% of which appear only once. Germline V gene sequence: CDR1 SNHLY, CDR2 FYNNEI. The CDR3 is 18 residues long. The ends were cut back, 4 bases at V and 0 bases at J, with 19 bases in the middle. The data originate from a study of blood T cell repertoires in COVID-19. About the study: Whether acute or convalescent, the COVID-19 samples came from the United States, Italy and Spain.

V usage is TRBV2 and J usage is TRBJ2-1; D perhaps matches TRBD1 (8 bases). This receptor was obtained from a man in his forties or fifties with active or convalescent COVID-19. The sequencing sample was made of peripheral blood. CDR3 amino acids: CASSGGQGGGSSYNEQFF. Written as DNA, the CDR3 is TGTGCCAGCAGTGGAGGACAGGGAGGGGGGAGCTCCTACAATGAGCAGTTCTTC.